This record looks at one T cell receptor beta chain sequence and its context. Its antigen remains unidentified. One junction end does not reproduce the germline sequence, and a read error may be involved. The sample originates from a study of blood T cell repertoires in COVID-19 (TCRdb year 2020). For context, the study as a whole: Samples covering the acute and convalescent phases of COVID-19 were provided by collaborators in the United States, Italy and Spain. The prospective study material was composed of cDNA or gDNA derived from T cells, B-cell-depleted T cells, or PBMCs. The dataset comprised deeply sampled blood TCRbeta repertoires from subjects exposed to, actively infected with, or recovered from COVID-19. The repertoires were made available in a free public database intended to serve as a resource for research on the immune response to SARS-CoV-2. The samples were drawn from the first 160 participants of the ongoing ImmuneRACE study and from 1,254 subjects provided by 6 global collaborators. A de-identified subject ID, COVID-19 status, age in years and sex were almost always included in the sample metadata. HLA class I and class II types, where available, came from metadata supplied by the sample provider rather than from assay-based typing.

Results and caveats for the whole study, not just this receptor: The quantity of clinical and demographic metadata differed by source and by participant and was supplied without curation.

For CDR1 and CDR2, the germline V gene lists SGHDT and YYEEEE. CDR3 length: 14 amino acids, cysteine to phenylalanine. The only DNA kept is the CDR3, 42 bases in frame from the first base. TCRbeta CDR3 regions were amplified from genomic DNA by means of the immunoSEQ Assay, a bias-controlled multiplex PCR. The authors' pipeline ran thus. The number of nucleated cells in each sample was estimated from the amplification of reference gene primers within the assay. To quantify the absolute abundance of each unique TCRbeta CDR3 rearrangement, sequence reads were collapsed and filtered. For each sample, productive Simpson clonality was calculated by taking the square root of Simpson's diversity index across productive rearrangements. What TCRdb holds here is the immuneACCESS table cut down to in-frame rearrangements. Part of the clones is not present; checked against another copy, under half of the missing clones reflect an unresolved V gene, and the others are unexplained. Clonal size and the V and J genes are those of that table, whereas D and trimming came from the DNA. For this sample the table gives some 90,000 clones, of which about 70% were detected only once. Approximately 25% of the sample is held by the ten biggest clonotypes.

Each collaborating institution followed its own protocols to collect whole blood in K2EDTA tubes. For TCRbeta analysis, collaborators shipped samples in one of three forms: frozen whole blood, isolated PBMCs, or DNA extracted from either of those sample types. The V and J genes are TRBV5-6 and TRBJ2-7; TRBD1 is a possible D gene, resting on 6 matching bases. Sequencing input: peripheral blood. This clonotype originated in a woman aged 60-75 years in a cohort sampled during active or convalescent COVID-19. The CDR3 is CATSGLNRVDEQYF. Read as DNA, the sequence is TGTGCCACCAGCGGACTGAACAGGGTCGACGAGCAGTACTTC.